Detailed here is one T cell receptor beta chain. Donors were grouped by their self-reported clinical history. This sample is part of a study of blood T cell repertoires in COVID-19. Study information: Samples came from the United States, Italy and Spain, spanning acute and convalescent COVID-19. T cells, B-cell-depleted T cells, or PBMCs provided the cDNA or gDNA that served as material.

The protocol was immunoSEQ multiplex PCR, while the TCRdb copy is restricted to in-frame clones and leaves out a portion. The sample holds 300,000 to 450,000 clones, roughly 90% seen once. V was trimmed by 4 bases and J by 6 bases, leaving 12 bases between them. CDR3 length: 13 amino acids. From germline, CDR1 is SEHNR and CDR2 FQNEAQ (reference sequence). Source material: PBMCs or T cells enriched from blood (not recorded which). This TCR derives from a woman between 25 and 40 years old who had been exposed to COVID-19. The chain joins TRBV7-9 to TRBJ1-2; tentatively, D is TRBD1 (5 bases). As DNA, the CDR3 is TGTGCCAGCAGCTACGACGGGGGGAATGGCTACACCTTC. This sequence encodes CASSYDGGNGYTF. Supplemented by reference TRBV7-9 and TRBJ1-2, the full variable domain reads DTGVSQNPRHKITKRGQNVTFRCDPISEHNRLYWYRQTLGQGPEFLTYFQNEAQLEKSRLLSDRFSAERPKGSFSTLEIQRTEQGDSAMYLCASSYDGGNGYTFGSGTRLTVV.